A selection of T cell receptor beta chains follows, all from one sample in a study of T cells after yellow fever vaccination. MiXCR was run by TCRdb on the 5' RACE reads, yielding one entry per CDR3 protein. The table has some 350,000 distinct CDR3 sequences, approximately 10% seen once; the top ten hold around 18%. Sequenced here: PBMCs, sampled on the day of the first yellow fever vaccination. The receptors were gathered from a man aged 18-30 years who received the YFV17D yellow fever vaccine. CDR3s include the opening cysteine and the closing phenylalanine or tryptophan. D genes are given only for firm matches. Size is stated for part of the rows, as once, few or many counts, or as a class when the clone is expanded.

CDR3 length,D gene,J gene,V gene,clone size,CDR3 DNA,CDR3 protein
17,NA,TRBJ2-3,TRBV7-9,few,TGTGCCAGCAGCTTAGCGTTATTTGGGGCATGGACAGATACGCAGTATTTT,CASSLALFGAWTDTQYF
12,NA,TRBJ1-6,TRBV28,few,TGTGCCAGCAGACTCCGGAATTCACCCCTCCACTTT,CASRLRNSPLHF
17,NA,TRBJ2-4,TRBV5-6,NA,TGTGCCAGCAGCCCCGTTACACGAGGGGCAGCCAAAAACATTCAGTACTTC,CASSPVTRGAAKNIQYF
17,TRBD2,TRBJ2-3,TRBV5-1,few,TGCGCCAGCAGCTGGGACTTACCGGGAGGATTAACAGATACGCAGTATTTT,CASSWDLPGGLTDTQYF
13,NA,TRBJ2-7,TRBV5-1,many,TGCGCCAGCAGCTTCTCGGACGGCTACGAGCAGTACTTC,CASSFSDGYEQYF
16,NA,TRBJ2-3,TRBV24-1,few,TGTGCCACCAGTGACCCTAGAATAACTAGCACAGATACGCAGTATTTT,CATSDPRITSTDTQYF
14,TRBD1,TRBJ2-2,TRBV20-1,NA,TGCAGTGCCTTAGGACAGGGACACACCGGGGAGCTGTTTTTT,CSALGQGHTGELFF
12,NA,TRBJ1-6,TRBV2,NA,TGTGCCAGCACCCGGGGCGATTCACCCCTCCACTTT,CASTRGDSPLHF
11,NA,TRBJ2-1,TRBV7-8,few,TGTGCCAGCAGCCCGGGGTTGGTGCAGTTCTTC,CASSPGLVQFF
15,TRBD1,TRBJ2-2,TRBV10-3,NA,TGTGCCATCAGAGACGGACAGGACTACACCGGGGAGCTGTTTTTT,CAIRDGQDYTGELFF
15,NA,TRBJ1-6,TRBV6-5,few,TGTGCCAGCAGTTACCGGGACTTCCTTAATTCACCCCTCCACTTT,CASSYRDFLNSPLHF
15,TRBD1,TRBJ2-3,TRBV7-9,NA,TGTGCCAGCAGCTTGGGGACAGGGGAATCAGATACGCAGTATTTT,CASSLGTGESDTQYF
15,NA,TRBJ1-5,TRBV4-2,NA,TGTGCCAGCAGCCAAGATAGGAGGGGTTACCAGCCCCAGCATTTT,CASSQDRRGYQPQHF
12,NA,TRBJ1-3,TRBV5-8,NA,TGTGCCAGCAGCTCGGGTGGAAACACCATATATTTT,CASSSGGNTIYF
18,TRBD2,TRBJ2-3,TRBV7-3,NA,TGTGCCAGCAGCTCAAGCCTTGGGACTACCTCCTATCCAGATACGCAGTATTTT,CASSSSLGTTSYPDTQYF
15,TRBD1,TRBJ2-3,TRBV7-9,few,TGTGCCAGCAGCGGACCGGGACAGAGCACAGATACGCAGTATTTT,CASSGPGQSTDTQYF
13,NA,TRBJ2-7,TRBV6-1,NA,TGTTCCACCCGGGACTCCGGGCCCTACGAGCAGTACTTC,CSTRDSGPYEQYF
15,NA,TRBJ1-1,TRBV20-1,few,TGCAGTGCTCCCCTAAATCCATATTTGAACACTGAAGCTTTCTTT,CSAPLNPYLNTEAFF
15,TRBD1,TRBJ1-5,TRBV5-1,NA,TGCGCCAGCAGCTTGGGCCCGGGACAGAATCAGCCCCAGCATTTT,CASSLGPGQNQPQHF
15,TRBD2,TRBJ2-5,TRBV19,few,TGTGCCAGTACCCCCGGGACTACGTACCAAGAGACCCAGTACTTC,CASTPGTTYQETQYF
14,NA,TRBJ2-2,TRBV5-1,NA,TGCGCCAGCGCCAGGAGGGGGCTCGGCGGGGAGCTGTTTTTT,CASARRGLGGELFF
13,NA,TRBJ2-1,TRBV29-1,NA,TGCAGCGCGCACTACACTGCAGGGGCTGAGCAGTTCTTC,CSAHYTAGAEQFF
16,TRBD1,TRBJ2-1,TRBV11-2,NA,TGTGCCAGCAGCACCCGGGGACAGGGGTCCTACAATGAGCAGTTCTTC,CASSTRGQGSYNEQFF
16,NA,TRBJ2-5,TRBV28,many,TGTGCCAGCAGTCTTGCAACAGGGATGCAGAAAGAGACCCAGTACTTC,CASSLATGMQKETQYF
10,NA,TRBJ1-1,TRBV6-6,few,TGTGCCAGCGGGGGAGGTGAAGCTTTCTTT,CASGGGEAFF
16,NA,TRBJ2-5,TRBV5-6,NA,TGTGCCAGCAGCGCGCGACCGGTACTAGCACAAGAGACCCAGTACTTC,CASSARPVLAQETQYF
12,NA,TRBJ2-7,TRBV30,few,TGTGCCTGGAGTCAGGACAGCTACGAGCAGTACTTC,CAWSQDSYEQYF
15,TRBD2,TRBJ2-1,TRBV20-1,NA,TGCAGTGCCAGGACTAGCGGGGGGGGCCACAATGAGCAGTTCTTC,CSARTSGGGHNEQFF
15,TRBD1,TRBJ2-7,TRBV7-9,many,TGTGCCAGCAGCGCAGACAGGGGGCGACCCTACGAGCAGTACTTC,CASSADRGRPYEQYF
13,TRBD1,TRBJ2-1,TRBV5-1,many,TGCGCCAGCAGCCGGGGACAGGACAATGAGCAGTTCTTC,CASSRGQDNEQFF
12,NA,TRBJ2-1,TRBV7-2,NA,TGTGCCAGCAGCCTTAGAAGCAATGAGCAGTTCTTC,CASSLRSNEQFF
15,TRBD1,TRBJ1-2,TRBV11-2,few,TGTGCCAGCAGCTTAGAATGGGAGGGGGCTAATGGCTACACCTTC,CASSLEWEGANGYTF
14,NA,TRBJ2-2,TRBV9,few,TGTGCCAGCAGCCCACCGGCCCTCACCGGGGAGCTGTTTTTT,CASSPPALTGELFF
14,TRBD1,TRBJ2-1,TRBV20-1,few,TGCAGTGCACGTCCCGGGACAGGGTTGAATGAGCAGTTCTTC,CSARPGTGLNEQFF
16,NA,TRBJ1-4,TRBV18,few,TGTGCCAGCTCACTTGACGTTGCGGGCAGGAATGAAAAACTGTTTTTT,CASSLDVAGRNEKLFF
14,TRBD2,TRBJ2-2,TRBV19,few,TGTGCCGGAGGGACTAGCGGGGGAACCGGGGAGCTGTTTTTT,CAGGTSGGTGELFF
12,NA,TRBJ2-1,TRBV15,NA,TGTGCCACCAGCGGTTACAAAACTGAGCAGTTCTTC,CATSGYKTEQFF
13,NA,TRBJ2-7,TRBV7-6,NA,TGTGCCAGCAGCGCCGGGCTCTCCTACGAGCAGTACTTC,CASSAGLSYEQYF
17,NA,TRBJ2-3,TRBV9,few,TGTGCCAGCAGCGTTATGGCCACAGGTGCTAGCACAGATACGCAGTATTTT,CASSVMATGASTDTQYF
13,NA,TRBJ2-2,TRBV3-1,NA,TGTGCCAGCAGCCAAGACACCACCGGGGAGCTGTTTTTT,CASSQDTTGELFF
14,NA,TRBJ1-4,TRBV12-3/TRBV12-4,NA,TGTGCCAGCAGTTTGAGGAAACAGTCCGGAAAACTGTTTTTT,CASSLRKQSGKLFF
14,TRBD1,TRBJ2-3,TRBV5-1,few,TGCGCCAGCAGCTGGGACAGGCTGACAGATACGCAGTATTTT,CASSWDRLTDTQYF
13,TRBD1,TRBJ2-2,TRBV30,NA,TGTGCCTGGAGGGAACAGGGGACCGGGGAGCTGTTTTTT,CAWREQGTGELFF
12,TRBD1,TRBJ2-1,TRBV6-5,many,TGTGCCACTAACAGGGGGCCCTATGAGCAGTTCTTC,CATNRGPYEQFF
16,TRBD1,TRBJ2-1,TRBV18,many,TGTGCCAGCTCCCCGATGGCAGGGGGCAAATACGGTGAGCAGTTCTTC,CASSPMAGGKYGEQFF
15,NA,TRBJ2-1,TRBV5-5,few,TGTGCCAGCAGCTTGGCTAGCCTGACCTACAATGAGCAGTTCTTC,CASSLASLTYNEQFF
13,NA,TRBJ2-1,TRBV6-2/TRBV6-3,NA,TGTGCCAGCAGTAACTTCGGAAGAAATGAGCAGTTCTTC,CASSNFGRNEQFF
17,TRBD2,TRBJ2-1,TRBV9,NA,TGTGCCAGCAGCGTAGTGAGGACTAGCGGGGGGTACAATGAGCAGTTCTTC,CASSVVRTSGGYNEQFF
14,TRBD1,TRBJ1-2,TRBV6-5,few,TGTGCCAGCAGTTATAACGGCAGGGGGTCTGGCTACACCTTC,CASSYNGRGSGYTF
15,NA,TRBJ2-1,TRBV4-1,few,TGCGCCAGCAGCCACCCCTTGGGGGGTGACAATGAGCAGTTCTTC,CASSHPLGGDNEQFF
14,NA,TRBJ2-1,TRBV5-1,many,TGCGCCAGCAGCTTGCGACAGCCAGTTAATGAGCAGTTCTTC,CASSLRQPVNEQFF
13,NA,TRBJ2-7,TRBV4-2,NA,TGTGCCAGCAGCCAGGAAGCATACTACGAGCAGTACTTC,CASSQEAYYEQYF
16,TRBD2,TRBJ2-7,TRBV25-1,NA,TGTGCCAGCAGTGTTCCCTTAGCGGGGAGCTCCTACGAGCAGTACTTC,CASSVPLAGSSYEQYF
12,NA,TRBJ1-2,TRBV10-3,few,TGTGCCATCAGTGGGGGTAACAGGGACTACACCTTC,CAISGGNRDYTF